This T cell receptor beta chain derives from a study of siplizumab effects on memory and regulatory T cells. Worth noting for this clone: As yet, its antigen is unknown.

Germline V lookup: CDR1 MNHEY, CDR2 SVGAGI. This CDR3 contains 15 residues. Trimming pared 0 bases from V and 6 bases from J, leaving 9 bases between. General study findings and limits: Under siplizumab, an average around 69% of mappable alloreactive CD4+ clones were Treg-derived, compared with 25% to 30% in controls.

TCRdb's copy holds only in-frame clones and misses some; the assay was immunoSEQ multiplex PCR. The data contain 100,000 or so clones, just over 90% of them seen just once; the ten biggest clones take up about 0.32%. The receptor was derived from a human donor in good health. The specimen sequenced was CD4+ T cells sorted from blood. The rearrangement joins TRBV6-5 to TRBJ1-6; D is undetermined. DNA for the CDR3: TGTGCCAGCAGTTACTCCGCCAGGTCTAATTCACCCCTCCACTTT. This codes for CASSYSARSNSPLHF.